This passage covers 8 T cell receptor beta chains from one sample sequenced in a study of cytomegalovirus exposure and HLA in healthy donors. PCR used 60 Vbeta primers and 13 Jbeta primers. The method was immunoSEQ multiplex PCR; TCRdb's version includes in-frame clones alone and lacks a portion of them. Among about 150,000 clones, about 70% were seen once, and the ten largest hold approximately 2.3%. The specimen was PBMCs. These receptors all stem from a woman aged 55-75 years in good health and CMV-seropositive.

This clone was seen a handful of times. The CDR3 sequence is CASRPILRTSLNEQFF. The CDR3 nucleotides read TGTGCCAGCAGACCTATACTGCGGACTAGCCTCAATGAGCAGTTCTTC. The J gene is TRBJ2-1, the V gene TRBV7-9, with TRBD2 matching 8 bases. The CDR3 is made up of 16 amino acids. V was pared by 6 bases and J by 6 bases, with 13 bases of the junction left unmatched. The germline CDR1 and CDR2 sequences are SEHNR and FQNEAQ (reference sequence).

The CDR3 sequence: CASSYSTGEQYF. The CDR3 DNA reads as TGTGCCAGCAGTTACTCGACCGGGGAGCAGTACTTC. The chain links TRBV6-5 to TRBJ2-7; D remains unclear. Trimming removed 0 bases from V and 7 bases from J, with 7 bases in between. This CDR3 region has 12 residues. Germline CDR1 reads MNHEY; CDR2 reads SVGAGI.

This clone was seen just once. The chain uses TRBV29-1 and TRBJ1-1; 9 bases are a match to TRBD1. This CDR3 contains 13 residues. The germline V gene encodes CDR1 SQVTM and CDR2 ANQGSEA. V trimming: 6 bases; J trimming: 1 base; junction bases outside the gene matches: 3. In DNA, the CDR3 is TGCAGCGTCGGGACAGGGCCGAACACTGAAGCTTTCTTT. It yields the protein CSVGTGPNTEAFF. The variable domain in full, completed from reference TRBV29-1 and TRBJ1-1, reads SAVISQKPSRDICQRGTSLTIQCQVDSQVTMMFWYRQQPGQSLTLIATANQGSEATYESGFVIDKFPISRPNLTFSTLTVSNMSPEDSSIYLCSVGTGPNTEAFFGQGTRLTVV.

In this sample, this clone turned up a few times. The gene calls are TRBV11-2 and TRBJ1-4, with 8 nucleotides matching TRBD1. The germline CDR1 and CDR2 sequences are SGHAT and FQNNGV. There are 16 residues in the CDR3. J was trimmed by 5 bases and V by 10 bases; bases with no gene match: 15. The chain's CDR3 is CATSTGGMGFNEKLFF. CDR3 nucleotides: TGTGCCACCTCCACAGGGGGGATGGGTTTCAATGAAAAACTGTTTTTT.

This clone has just one count. The rearrangement uses TRBV6-5 and TRBJ1-4; D remains ambiguous. Germline CDR1 is MNHEY and CDR2 is SVGAGI. This CDR3 is 14 amino acids long. The V end was cut by 2 bases, the J end by 7 bases, with 11 bases between. The CDR3 DNA reads as TGTGCCAGCAGTTACGGTGCGGTGGGTGAAAAACTGTTTTTT. It is translated as CASSYGAVGEKLFF.

The chain couples TRBV5-1 to TRBJ2-7; 9 bases are a match to TRBD1. V trimming: 0 bases; J trimming: 4 bases; junction bases outside the gene matches: 5. The germline CDR1 and CDR2 sequences are SGHRS and YFSETQ. The length of the CDR3 is 15 residues. CDR3 in amino acids: CASSLAGTGLYEQYF. Written as DNA, the CDR3 is TGCGCCAGCAGCTTGGCCGGGACAGGGCTTTACGAGCAGTACTTC.

This chain joins TRBV7-9 and TRBJ2-7, with 7 bases aligning to TRBD1. V trimming: 2 bases; J trimming: 2 bases; junction bases outside the gene matches: 3. CDR3 length: 14 residues. Per germline, CDR1 SEHNR and CDR2 FQNEAQ (reference sequence). The CDR3 DNA is TGTGCCAGCAGCTTATCGCAGGGGGCCTACGAGCAGTACTTC. This sequence encodes CASSLSQGAYEQYF.

This clone appeared a few times. The CDR3 bases are TGTGCCAGCAGCGTGTTATCCGGGACACCTCACGAAGCTTTCTTT. Translating gives CASSVLSGTPHEAFF. The chain employs TRBV5-5 and TRBJ1-1; D possibly corresponds to TRBD1 (6 bases). The CDR3 has 15 residues. The germline V gene has CDR1 SGHKS and CDR2 YYEKEE (reference sequence). V lost 4 bases and J lost 8, with 21 bases in between.